A single sample is the source of the 21 T cell receptor beta chains below, sequenced in a study of OX40 agonist ivuxolimab in advanced cancers. The method was immunoSEQ multiplex PCR; TCRdb's version includes in-frame clones alone and lacks a portion of them. The repertoire holds roughly 62,000 clones, with approximately 90% as singletons. Sequenced here: CD4+ or CD8+ T cells sorted from blood, sampled in a trial of the OX40 agonist ivuxolimab. These receptors were obtained from an adult with an advanced solid tumor such as melanoma, head and neck, liver or kidney cancer.

The chain carries TRBV4-2 and TRBJ2-7; 8 nucleotides agree with TRBD1. The CDR3 contains 15 residues. From germline, CDR1 is LGHNA and CDR2 YNFKEQ. V lost 0 bases and J lost 3; bases outside the gene matches: 4. The CDR3 sequence is CASSQERTGNYEQYF. CDR3 DNA: TGTGCCAGCAGCCAAGAAAGGACAGGGAACTACGAGCAGTACTTC.

The chain uses TRBV2 and TRBJ2-1; 8 nucleotides match TRBD2. J was trimmed by 0 bases and V by 6 bases; bases with no gene match: 7. Germline V gives CDR1 SNHLY, CDR2 FYNNEI. The CDR3 length is 16 residues. The CDR3: CASRGLAGPSYNEQFF. The CDR3 region has the DNA TGTGCCAGCAGGGGCTTAGCGGGACCCTCCTACAATGAGCAGTTCTTC.

J is TRBJ1-4 and V is TRBV10-1, with 7 bases aligning to TRBD1. With 2 bases clipped from V and 3 bases from J, the junction kept 12 bases outside the gene matches. Looked up from germline, CDR1 is WNHNN and CDR2 is SYGVQD (reference sequence). This CDR3 region has 18 residues. Here the CDR3 reads CASSETGALQAANEKLFF. The CDR3 DNA reads TGCGCCAGCAGTGAGACAGGGGCCCTCCAGGCAGCTAATGAAAAACTGTTTTTT.

This rearrangement joins TRBV7-8 to TRBJ2-2; 10 nucleotides match TRBD1. The J segment lost 4 bases and the V segment lost 5 bases, leaving 7 bases of the junction unmatched. The V gene's germline CDR1 is SGHVS and CDR2 FQNEAQ. The CDR3 is 16 residues long. The CDR3 DNA follows: TGTGCCAGCAGCCTACACGGGACAGGGGTCACCGGGGAGCTGTTTTTT. This gives the protein CASSLHGTGVTGELFF.

V and J are TRBV11-2 and TRBJ2-3, with D unclear. Germline CDR1 is SGHAT and CDR2 is FQNNGV. V was trimmed by 6 bases and J by 3 bases, leaving 10 bases between them. The CDR3 is 13 amino acids. The CDR3 DNA reads TGTGCCAGCAGGTGGGGTTTGACAGATACGCAGTATTTT. Encoded protein: CASRWGLTDTQYF.

The sample holds one count of this clone. This chain uses TRBV27 with TRBJ2-3; 8 positions agree with TRBD1. This CDR3 comprises 16 residues. The J segment lost 2 bases and the V segment lost 3 bases, leaving 7 bases of the junction unmatched. The germline V gene has CDR1 MNHEY and CDR2 SMNVEV (reference sequence). CDR3 in DNA: TGTGCCAGCAGTTTGACAGGGGTCCGGCACACAGATACGCAGTATTTT. Residues: CASSLTGVRHTDTQYF.

The genes are TRBV4-1 and TRBJ2-7, with D possibly matching TRBD2 (5 bases). CDR3 length: 14 residues. The ends were cut back, 1 base at V and 4 bases at J, with 11 bases in the middle. Germline values: CDR1 MGHRA, CDR2 YSYEKL. DNA of the CDR3: TGCGCCAGCAGCCAAGTGGGAGACCAATACGAGCAGTACTTC. This gives the protein CASSQVGDQYEQYF.

CDR3 region: CASSRMNEKLFF. The CDR3 DNA is TGTGCCAGCAGCCGGATGAATGAAAAACTGTTTTTT. The chain combines TRBV6-5 with TRBJ1-4, with D uncertain. V lost 6 bases, J lost 5 bases, and 7 bases lay in between. The CDR3 consists of 12 residues. Per the germline V gene, CDR1 is MNHEY and CDR2 is SVGAGI.

The chain is built from TRBV7-9 and TRBJ2-2; no reliable D call. The CDR3 is made up of 14 amino acids. Trimming stripped 1 base from V and 6 bases from J, with 9 bases between. From germline, CDR1 is SEHNR and CDR2 FQNEAQ (reference sequence). CDR3 protein: CASSLVVASGELFF. The CDR3 DNA sequence: TGTGCCAGCAGCTTAGTTGTTGCTTCCGGGGAGCTGTTTTTT.

The chain is built from TRBV29-1 and TRBJ2-3, with TRBD2 as a possible D gene (5 bases). V lost 7 bases and J lost 0, with 14 bases in between. Germline V gives CDR1 SQVTM, CDR2 ANQGSEA. This CDR3 contains 14 residues. As DNA, the CDR3 is TGCAGCGCCACAACACTAGGTAGCACAGATACGCAGTATTTT. This translates into CSATTLGSTDTQYF.

The J gene is TRBJ2-1, the V gene TRBV4-3; TRBD2 aligns across 7 bases. Trimming at V came to 1 base and at J to 7 bases, leaving 7 bases not matched to a gene. CDR1 and CDR2 (germline): LGHNA, YSLEER. This CDR3 comprises 15 residues. The CDR3: CASSQAALAVNEQFF. For the CDR3, the DNA is TGCGCCAGCAGCCAAGCTGCCCTAGCGGTTAATGAGCAGTTCTTC.

The chain recombines TRBV4-3 with TRBJ2-3, with 11 bases that match TRBD2. Unmatched junction bases numbered 7, after V lost 1 base and J lost 10 bases. The germline CDR1 and CDR2 sequences are LGHNA and YSLEER. The CDR3 length is 15 residues. The CDR3 DNA follows: TGCGCCAGCAGCCAAGGTTACCTAGCGGGAGGTTCGCAGTATTTT. It encodes CASSQGYLAGGSQYF.

By its share, this clone is medium-sized. J is TRBJ2-7 and V is TRBV7-2, with D possibly matching TRBD2 (6 bases). The germline gives CDR1 SGHTA, CDR2 FQGNSA. V was clipped by 11 bases and J by 3 bases, with 14 bases between them. The CDR3 covers 12 residues. The CDR3: CACSGLNYEQYF. For the CDR3, the DNA is TGTGCCTGCTCGGGACTGAACTACGAGCAGTACTTC.

The CDR3 is CASSLGANTEAFF. The CDR3 DNA is TGTGCCAGCAGTTTAGGGGCGAACACTGAAGCTTTCTTT. The chain joins TRBV27 to TRBJ1-1, with a weak D call TRBD1 (5 bases). CDR1 MNHEY and CDR2 SMNVEV come from the germline V gene (reference sequence). The CDR3 consists of 13 residues. V was clipped by 2 bases and J by 1 base, with 5 bases between them.

To note about this clone: A read error may produce the germline difference seen at one junction end. V is TRBV29-1 and J is TRBJ2-2; no clear D gene. This CDR3 is built from 12 residues. CDR1 and CDR2 from the germline V gene are SQVTM and ANQGSEA. The CDR3 DNA reads TGCAGCGTCGAAGGAGAAGCCGGGGAGCTGTTTTTT. Its translation: CSVEGEAGELFF.

The genes are TRBV7-3 and TRBJ2-2; D uncertain. V dropped 5 bases and J dropped 5 bases, with 12 bases sitting between them. CDR3 length equals 14 residues. CDR1 SGHTA and CDR2 FQGTGA come from the germline V gene. The CDR3: CASSAHVATGELFF. Written as DNA, the CDR3 is TGTGCCAGCAGCGCCCACGTTGCGACCGGGGAGCTGTTTTTT.

The chain is built from TRBV10-3 and TRBJ1-2; TRBD1 aligns across 7 bases. The trim removed 3 bases at V and 0 bases at J, leaving 19 bases unmatched. CDR3 length: 20 amino acids. Germline lookup yields CDR1 ENHRY and CDR2 SYGVKD. CDR3: CAISDPDGTQGRDTNYGYTF. CDR3 nucleotides: TGTGCCATCAGTGACCCTGATGGTACACAGGGGAGGGATACTAACTATGGCTACACCTTC.

The V and J genes are TRBV19 and TRBJ2-7; 7 bases line up with TRBD1. Germline V gives CDR1 LNHDA, CDR2 SQIVND (reference sequence). Trimming at V came to 9 bases and at J to 5 bases, leaving 4 bases not matched to a gene. This CDR3 region has 11 residues. The DNA of the CDR3 is TGTGCCAGAGACAGGGCCCACGAGCAGTACTTC. It specifies CARDRAHEQYF. The whole variable domain, filled in from reference TRBV19 and TRBJ2-7, reads DGGITQSPKYLFRKEGQNVTLSCEQNLNHDAMYWYRQDPGQGLRLIYYSQIVNDFQKGDIAEGYSVSREKKESFPLTVTSAQKNPTAFYLCARDRAHEQYFGPGTRLTVT.

The V gene is TRBV18, the J gene TRBJ2-2; 9 bases are shared with TRBD2. V trimming: 2 bases; J trimming: 6 bases; junction bases outside the gene matches: 7. This CDR3 region has 16 residues. Germline CDR1 reads KGHSH; CDR2 reads LQKENI. In DNA form, the CDR3 reads TGTGCCAGCTCACCAGTTCTAGCGGGAAGGTCCGGGGAGCTGTTTTTT. Protein sequence: CASSPVLAGRSGELFF.

The J gene is TRBJ2-7, the V gene TRBV9; 8 bases fit TRBD1. Looked up from germline, CDR1 is SGDLS and CDR2 is YYNGEE. CDR3 size: 16 residues. V gave up 2 bases and J gave up 1 base; unmatched junction bases: 8. The chain's CDR3 is CASSVAAGGASYEQYF. CDR3 nucleotide sequence: TGTGCCAGCAGCGTGGCGGCAGGGGGCGCGTCCTACGAGCAGTACTTC.

The V gene is TRBV13, the J gene TRBJ1-2; no firm D call. The CDR3 extends over 13 amino acids. CDR1 PRHDT and CDR2 FYEKMQ come from the germline V gene (reference sequence). V was pared by 4 bases and J by 8 bases, with 14 bases between. The CDR3 loop reads CASSWSVGEGYTF. CDR3 DNA: TGTGCCAGCAGCTGGTCGGTGGGTGAAGGCTACACCTTC.